This TCR beta chain was identified during a study of T cell repertoires in cytomegalovirus infection. TCRdb redid the calling of the reads with MiXCR, one entry per CDR3 protein. The sample lists 200,000 to 300,000 distinct CDR3 sequences; roughly 9.1% were seen once. Sequenced input: PBMCs. This sequence was found in a human donor in good health (CMV status not recorded). Some clones in this sample may be carry-over from other donors' samples.

CDR3 protein: CASSFYRATDEAFF. The CDR3 DNA reads as TGTGCCAGCAGCTTTTACAGGGCAACGGATGAAGCTTTCTTT. This chain joins TRBV7-2 and TRBJ1-1, with D maybe TRBD1 (6 bases). The V gene's germline CDR1 is SGHTA and CDR2 FQGNSA. V was pared by 3 bases and J by 7 bases, with 15 bases between. This CDR3 region has 14 residues.